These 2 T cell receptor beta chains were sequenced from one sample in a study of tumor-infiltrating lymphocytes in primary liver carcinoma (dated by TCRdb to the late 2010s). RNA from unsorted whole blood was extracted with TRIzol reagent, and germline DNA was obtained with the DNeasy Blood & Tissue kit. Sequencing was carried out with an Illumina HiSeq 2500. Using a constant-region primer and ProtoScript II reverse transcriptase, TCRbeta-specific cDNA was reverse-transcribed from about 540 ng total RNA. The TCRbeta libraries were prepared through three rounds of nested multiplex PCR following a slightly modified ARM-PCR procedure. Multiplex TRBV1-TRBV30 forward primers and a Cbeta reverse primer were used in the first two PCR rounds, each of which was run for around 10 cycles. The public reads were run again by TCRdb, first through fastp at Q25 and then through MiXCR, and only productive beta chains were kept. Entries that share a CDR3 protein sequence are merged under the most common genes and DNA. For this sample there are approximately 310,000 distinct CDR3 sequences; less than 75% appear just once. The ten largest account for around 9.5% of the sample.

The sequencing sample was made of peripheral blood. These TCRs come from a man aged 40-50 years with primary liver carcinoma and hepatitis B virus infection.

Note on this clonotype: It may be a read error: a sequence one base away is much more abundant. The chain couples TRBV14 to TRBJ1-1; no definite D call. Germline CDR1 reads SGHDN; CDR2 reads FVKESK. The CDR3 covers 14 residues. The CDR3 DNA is TGTGCCAGCAACCAAATCTCTACGGACACTGAAGCTTTCTTT. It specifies CASNQISTDTEAFF.

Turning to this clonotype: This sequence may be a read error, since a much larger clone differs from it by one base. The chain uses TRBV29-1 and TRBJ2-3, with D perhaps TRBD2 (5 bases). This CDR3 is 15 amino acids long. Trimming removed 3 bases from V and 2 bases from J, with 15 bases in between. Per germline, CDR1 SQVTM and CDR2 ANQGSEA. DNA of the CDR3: TGCAGCGTTGATCGACTATCGGGGATCACAGATACGCAGTATTTT. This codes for CSVDRLSGITDTQYF.